The clone carrying this T cell receptor (beta chain) was seen more than once but under ten times. The record originates from a study of blood T cells in healthy people across ages. The CDR3 totals 15 residues. Germline assignment: CDR1 LGHNA and CDR2 YNFKEQ. After removal of 4 bases from V and 4 bases from J, the junction contained 7 bases not matched to a gene. Donors ranged from about 6 to 90 years old and were healthy Caucasians in Russia. For the second PCR, which ran for roughly 7 to 11 cycles, a sample-barcoded 5' primer and a J-beta primer mix were used. Each CDR3 protein gets one entry after TCRdb re-called the 5' RACE reads with MiXCR. The sample carries fewer than 2 million distinct CDR3 sequences, about two fifths recorded once.

The J gene is TRBJ2-1, the V gene TRBV4-2; 7 bases fit TRBD2. The sample was blood. This receptor was obtained from a human donor in good health. The CDR3 sequence: CASSLRAGPYNEQFF. Here the CDR3 DNA reads TGTGCCAGCAGCCTTAGAGCGGGGCCTTACAATGAGCAGTTCTTC.